The clone carrying this TCR beta chain was found once. Its antigen is undetermined. Germline CDR1 and CDR2: SGHRS and YFSETQ. V lost 4 bases, J lost 1 base, and 29 bases lay in between. The CDR3 covers 21 residues. This sample is drawn from a study of OX40 agonist ivuxolimab in advanced cancers. Study observations and caveats: Low normalized T-cell clonal expansion was additionally recorded for some nonresponders. Among the least clonally expanded were partial responders at 0.1-3.0 mg/kg.

The data were produced by immunoSEQ multiplex PCR, yet TCRdb's version contains in-frame clones alone and is incomplete. The repertoire holds approximately 83,000 clones, with more than 65% as singletons. The chain carries TRBV5-1 and TRBJ2-2; tentatively, D is TRBD1 (6 bases). The source material was CD4+ or CD8+ T cells sorted from blood, sampled in a trial of the OX40 agonist ivuxolimab. The clonotype originates from an adult with an advanced solid tumor such as melanoma, head and neck, liver or kidney cancer. The CDR3 spells CASSPSAGASGTKGNTGELFF. In DNA, the CDR3 is TGCGCCAGCAGCCCCTCGGCTGGCGCGTCGGGGACAAAGGGGAACACCGGGGAGCTGTTTTTT. Variable domain in full (rest from reference TRBV5-1 and TRBJ2-2): KAGVTQTPRYLIKTRGQQVTLSCSPISGHRSVSWYQQTPGQGLQFLFEYFSETQRNKGNFPGRFSGRQFSNSRSEMNVSTLELGDSALYLCASSPSAGASGTKGNTGELFFGEGSRLTVL.